This T cell receptor (beta chain) derives from a study of CD8+CD57+ T cells in acquired aplastic anemia. At the level of the study: Isolated CD4+ and CD8+ cells, once sorted, yielded DNA averaging around 3 ug.

Germline assignment: CDR1 SNHLY and CDR2 FYNNEI. The CDR3 is 16 residues long. The ends were cut back, 7 bases at V and 2 bases at J, with 15 bases in the middle. Genomic DNA acted as the template from which TCR beta VDJ combination and CDR3 sequence profiling were carried out. Via MiXCR, TCRdb re-called the reads, giving one row per CDR3 protein. The data show around 200,000 distinct CDR3 sequences, 45% to 60% seen once. Whoever was chosen for sequencing had shown CD8+CD57+ cell expansion by flow cytometry. The enrolled patients all had severe acquired aplastic anemia. This clonotype was seen at least ten times. Antigen unknown. Study-wide points: A significant difference in CD8+ Simpson's diversity between patients and controls was not found.

Sequencing used sorted CD4+, CD8+, or CD8+CD57+ T cells (not recorded which) from PBMCs. The chain carries TRBV2 and TRBJ2-6; D unclear. This sequence was found in a human donor with aplastic anemia. CDR3 sequence: CASTRTPSTGANVLTF. Written as DNA, the CDR3 is TGTGCCAGCACCCGCACCCCCAGTACTGGGGCCAACGTCCTGACTTTC.